This is a list of T cell receptor beta chains from one sample in a study of T cell repertoires in cytomegalovirus infection. TCRdb recomputed calls from the reads with MiXCR, one row per CDR3 protein. The sample yields around 450,000 distinct CDR3 sequences, around 32% seen once. Specimen: PBMCs. All receptors come from a human donor in good health (CMV status not recorded). Some clones in this sample may be carry-over from other donors' samples. Both conserved end residues are part of each CDR3. Fields, in order: V gene, J gene, D gene, clone size, CDR3 DNA, CDR3 protein. D genes are given only for firm matches. Clone size is shown for a subset of rows, as once, few, many or a class of expanded clone.

TRBV28	TRBJ2-1	TRBD2	many	TGTGCCAGCAGAGGGACTAGCGGACACTACAATGAGCAGTTCTTC	CASRGTSGHYNEQFF
TRBV11-2	TRBJ2-7	.	few	TGTGCCAGCAGCGAGAGCCGGGACGGTACCTACGAGCAGTACTTC	CASSESRDGTYEQYF
TRBV7-2	TRBJ1-2	TRBD1	many	TGTGCCAGCAGCTTGGGACAGGGAAGCTATGGCTACACCTTC	CASSLGQGSYGYTF
TRBV7-2	TRBJ2-2	.	many	TGTGCCAGCATACGGGGGACGAACACCGGGGAGCTGTTTTTT	CASIRGTNTGELFF
TRBV19	TRBJ2-1	.	few	TGTGCCAGTAGCCCATCTGGGGGGCCATCCTACAATGAGCAGTTCTTC	CASSPSGGPSYNEQFF
TRBV2	TRBJ1-1	.	.	TGTGCCAGCAGTGAAACGGGACGTAACACTGAAGCTTTCTTT	CASSETGRNTEAFF
TRBV28	TRBJ2-1	TRBD2	few	TGTGCCAGCAGTTCGCGACTAGCGGGGGTGCATGAGCAGTTCTTC	CASSSRLAGVHEQFF
TRBV12-3/TRBV12-4	TRBJ2-1	.	.	TGTGCCAGCAGTCCCGTCGGGACGGAGCAGTTCTTC	CASSPVGTEQFF
TRBV5-4	TRBJ2-1	TRBD1	.	TGTGCCAGCAGCCCCCCCTCGGACAGGCACAATGAGCAGTTCTTC	CASSPPSDRHNEQFF
TRBV12-3/TRBV12-4	TRBJ1-3	TRBD1	.	TGTGCCAGCAAGGGACAGGGAGGAAACACCATATATTTT	CASKGQGGNTIYF
TRBV20-1	TRBJ2-3	.	.	TGCAGTGTCCATCCGGGGACTCGCACAGATACGCAGTATTTT	CSVHPGTRTDTQYF
TRBV25-1	TRBJ1-6	.	few	TGTGCCAGCAGTGGCGTGACTACAGGGTATTATAATTCACCCCTCCACTTT	CASSGVTTGYYNSPLHF
TRBV11-2	TRBJ1-2	.	many	TGTGCCAGCAGCCGAAATTACCGCAACTATGGCTACACCTTC	CASSRNYRNYGYTF
TRBV6-2/TRBV6-3	TRBJ2-3	TRBD2	.	TGTGCCAGCACCTTCGGGACTAGCGGGGGGGGACGTACAGATACGCAGTATTTT	CASTFGTSGGGRTDTQYF
TRBV15	TRBJ2-5	.	.	TGTGCCACCAGCAGAGTGGGAGGAGGGCAAGAGACCCAGTACTTC	CATSRVGGGQETQYF
TRBV7-2	TRBJ2-3	TRBD2	many	TGTGCCAGCACCAAGAATAGCGGGGGTCCGGATACGCAGTATTTT	CASTKNSGGPDTQYF
TRBV4-1	TRBJ2-1	.	.	TGCGCCAGCAGCCGCGCCGTGGTCGAGGGTGAGCAGTTCTTC	CASSRAVVEGEQFF
TRBV4-3	TRBJ2-1	.	.	TGCGCCAGCAGCCAAGGAGCCGGGACTGGGAATGAGCAGTTCTTC	CASSQGAGTGNEQFF
TRBV24-1	TRBJ2-3	.	few	TGTGCCACCTCCCGGGGGCATAGCACAGATACGCAGTATTTT	CATSRGHSTDTQYF
TRBV4-3	TRBJ2-3	.	many	TGCGCCAGCAGCCAAGATTCCGGGACTCGCACAGATACGCAGTATTTT	CASSQDSGTRTDTQYF